A selection of T cell receptor beta chains follows, all from one sample in a study of Graves' ophthalmopathy and Graves' hyperthyroidism. TCRdb re-analysed the multiplex PCR reads in MiXCR, keeping a single row per CDR3 protein. The sample carries around 660,000 distinct CDR3 sequences, approximately 39% recorded once. Sequences were obtained from peripheral blood. All receptors derive from an adult man with Graves' ophthalmopathy. Both conserved end residues are part of each CDR3. The D gene is left open where the match is weak. Only part of the rows carry a size: once, few, many, or a class if the clone is expanded.

D,size,V,J,CDR3,DNA
.,many,TRBV5-7,TRBJ1-1,CASSFGGSNTEAFF,TGTGCCAGCAGCTTCGGGGGCTCGAACACTGAAGCTTTCTTT
.,once,TRBV6-2/TRBV6-3,TRBJ2-7,CASKYEQYF,TGTGCCAGCAAGTACGAGCAGTACTTC
TRBD1,.,TRBV29-1,TRBJ2-7,CSVRQGRGTYEQYF,TGCAGCGTTCGACAGGGAAGGGGAACCTACGAGCAGTACTTC
.,many,TRBV7-9,TRBJ2-2,CASRQGQPGELFF,TGTGCCAGCAGACAGGGTCAGCCCGGGGAGCTGTTTTTT
.,.,TRBV11-3,TRBJ1-1,CASSPKVGINTEAFF,TGTGCCAGCAGCCCCAAGGTGGGTATTAACACTGAAGCTTTCTTT
.,few,TRBV9,TRBJ1-3,CASSRSGASGRNTIYF,TGTGCCAGCAGCCGAAGTGGAGCCAGCGGGAGAAACACCATATATTTT
TRBD1,.,TRBV10-3,TRBJ2-5,CAISESVGTGGNQPQYF,TGTGCCATCAGTGAGTCGGTCGGGACAGGGGGCAATCAGCCCCAGTACTTC
.,many,TRBV29-1,TRBJ1-1,CSVGGDTEAFF,TGCAGCGTTGGGGGCGACACTGAAGCTTTCTTT
TRBD1,many,TRBV15,TRBJ2-2,CATSRDRTGSTGELFF,TGTGCCACCAGCAGAGATAGGACAGGGAGTACCGGGGAGCTGTTTTTT
.,.,TRBV29-1,TRBJ2-7,CSVEVPGRNF,TGCAGCGTTGAGGTCCCGGGGCGGAACTTC
.,once,TRBV7-9,TRBJ1-5,CASSLGARGSNQPQHF,TGTGCCAGCAGCTTAGGGGCTCGTGGCAGCAATCAGCCCCAGCATTTT
.,.,TRBV6-6,TRBJ1-5,CATSPRRNQPQHF,TGTGCCACCTCACCGAGGCGCAATCAGCCCCAGCATTTT
.,few,TRBV9,TRBJ2-6,CASSRLQEKAGWANVLTF,TGTGCCAGCTCACGCTTACAGGAGAAGGCTGGATGGGCCAACGTCCTGACTTTC
TRBD2,.,TRBV12-5,TRBJ2-1,CASRSLGLADYNEQFF,TGTGCCAGCAGATCCTTGGGACTAGCGGACTACAATGAGCAGTTCTTC
TRBD2,.,TRBV12-3/TRBV12-4,TRBJ2-3,CASTQLAGALGGTQYF,TGTGCCAGCACACAACTAGCGGGAGCTCTTGGTGGTACGCAGTATTTT
TRBD1,.,TRBV10-3,TRBJ1-5,CAISDSTGAQPQHF,TGTGCCATCAGTGACTCGACAGGGGCCCAGCCCCAGCATTTT
TRBD1,many,TRBV12-3/TRBV12-4,TRBJ1-1,CASRPRQGDTEAFF,TGTGCCAGCAGACCCAGACAGGGGGACACTGAAGCTTTCTTT
.,few,TRBV19,TRBJ2-2,CASRWALNTGELFF,TGTGCCAGTAGGTGGGCCCTGAACACCGGGGAGCTGTTTTTT
TRBD2,.,TRBV10-3,TRBJ2-1,CAISEPGAGNNEQFF,TGTGCCATCAGTGAGCCGGGAGCGGGAAACAATGAGCAGTTCTTC
.,.,TRBV10-2,TRBJ2-7,CATSGGTEIYEQYF,TGCGCCACCAGTGGGGGGACAGAGATTTACGAGCAGTACTTC
.,few,TRBV9,TRBJ2-2,CASSVESVPGELFF,TGTGCCAGCAGCGTAGAGTCAGTCCCCGGGGAGCTGTTTTTT
TRBD1,few,TRBV5-6,TRBJ2-5,CASSLQDRAVETQYF,TGTGCCAGCAGCCTACAGGACAGGGCCGTGGAGACCCAGTACTTC
TRBD1,many,TRBV24-1,TRBJ1-2,CATSDQTGTDSGYTF,TGTGCCACCAGTGACCAGACCGGGACAGACTCCGGCTACACCTTC
.,few,TRBV24-1,TRBJ2-3,CATSPAQTTTDTQYF,TGTGCCACCAGTCCGGCGCAGACAACCACAGATACGCAGTATTTT
TRBD2,once,TRBV7-8,TRBJ2-3,CASSHGGQGLAGGTNTQYF,TGTGCCAGCAGCCATGGCGGGCAAGGACTAGCGGGAGGCACGAATACGCAGTATTTT
.,many,TRBV9,TRBJ1-2,CASSVGGTYGYTF,TGTGCCAGCAGCGTAGGAGGGACCTATGGCTACACCTTC
.,.,TRBV7-8,TRBJ1-2,CASSQDRLDIYYGYTF,TGTGCCAGCAGCCAAGACCGGCTTGATATTTACTATGGCTACACCTTC
TRBD1,many,TRBV10-3,TRBJ2-7,CAISDGTESRYEQYF,TGTGCCATCAGTGATGGGACAGAATCCCGCTACGAGCAGTACTTC
TRBD1,few,TRBV19,TRBJ1-6,CASRNVDRGHSPLHF,TGTGCCAGTAGGAATGTAGACAGGGGGCACTCACCCCTCCACTTT
.,.,TRBV5-4,TRBJ1-1,CASSGRQERTTEAFF,TGTGCCAGCAGCGGAAGACAGGAGAGAACGACTGAAGCTTTCTTT
TRBD1,many,TRBV20-1,TRBJ2-5,CSAPPTGVETQYF,TGCAGTGCCCCCCCCACAGGGGTAGAGACCCAGTACTTC
.,many,TRBV4-1,TRBJ1-1,CASSLLPMNTEAFF,TGCGCCAGCAGCCTCCTGCCAATGAACACTGAAGCTTTCTTT
.,few,TRBV5-4,TRBJ1-4,CASSLGGPHNEKLFF,TGTGCCAGCAGCTTGGGAGGTCCCCATAATGAAAAACTGTTTTTT
.,many,TRBV10-3,TRBJ1-2,CAISESGESYGYTF,TGTGCCATCAGTGAGTCAGGGGAATCCTATGGCTACACCTTC
TRBD1,few,TRBV4-3,TRBJ1-5,CASSPSRTGSNQPQHF,TGCGCCAGCAGCCCTTCGAGGACAGGGAGTAATCAGCCCCAGCATTTT
.,few,TRBV6-5,TRBJ2-2,CASSYSGTANTGELFF,TGTGCCAGCAGTTACTCCGGGACGGCGAACACCGGGGAGCTGTTTTTT
TRBD1,.,TRBV25-1,TRBJ2-5,CASSGTGSEETQYF,TGTGCCAGCAGTGGGACAGGGTCTGAAGAGACCCAGTACTTC
.,.,TRBV5-6,TRBJ1-1,CASSFPGAGNTEAFF,TGTGCCAGCAGCTTTCCCGGGGCAGGGAACACTGAAGCTTTCTTT
TRBD1,.,TRBV30,TRBJ1-2,CAWSEGTGLFYGYTF,TGTGCCTGGAGTGAAGGGACAGGGTTATTCTATGGCTACACCTTC
TRBD1,.,TRBV7-9,TRBJ1-2,CASSIRDREGCTF,TGTGCCAGCAGCATCCGGGACAGGGAGGGCTGCACCTTC
TRBD1,many,TRBV5-1,TRBJ2-7,CASSHPGQGPEQYF,TGCGCCAGCAGCCATCCGGGACAGGGTCCCGAGCAGTACTTC
TRBD2,many,TRBV5-1,TRBJ2-5,CASSPTTSGGLVETQYF,TGCGCCAGCAGCCCTACGACTAGCGGGGGCCTTGTGGAGACCCAGTACTTC
.,many,TRBV6-6,TRBJ1-3,CASSLGRRSGNTIYF,TGTGCCAGCAGTCTAGGACGGCGCTCTGGAAACACCATATATTTT
TRBD1,.,TRBV7-9,TRBJ1-4,CASTHWDREGWANEKLFF,TGTGCCAGCACCCACTGGGACAGGGAAGGATGGGCTAATGAAAAACTGTTTTTT
.,.,TRBV12-3/TRBV12-4,TRBJ2-7,CASSFSGTEPGEQYF,TGTGCCAGCAGTTTCTCCGGGACTGAACCCGGCGAGCAGTACTTC
TRBD1,.,TRBV10-3,TRBJ2-7,CAISGTGRGGYEQYF,TGTGCCATCTCCGGGACAGGGAGGGGAGGCTACGAGCAATACTTC
TRBD1,many,TRBV9,TRBJ2-2,CASSSPGQGVTGELFF,TGTGCCAGCAGCAGTCCGGGACAGGGTGTCACCGGGGAGCTGTTTTTT
.,.,TRBV10-3,TRBJ1-5,CASSWAFDQPQHF,TGTGCCAGCAGTTGGGCTTTTGATCAGCCCCAGCATTTT
.,.,TRBV19,TRBJ1-4,CASSMDGATNEKLFF,TGTGCCAGTAGTATGGACGGGGCAACTAATGAAAAACTGTTTTTT
.,.,TRBV2,TRBJ1-3,CASSEGTGISGNTIYF,TGTGCCAGCAGCGAGGGGACGGGGATCTCTGGAAACACCATATATTTT
.,.,TRBV10-3,TRBJ1-2,CAISDGGRGNGYTF,TGTGCCATCAGTGACGGGGGCAGGGGCAATGGCTACACCTTC
.,once,TRBV10-3,TRBJ1-4,CAISEAAGTGKLFF,TGTGCCATCAGTGAGGCGGCAGGGACTGGAAAACTGTTTTTT
.,.,TRBV6-6,TRBJ1-1,CASSLITGGRRAEAFF,TGTGCCAGCAGCTTAATTACAGGCGGCAGACGGGCTGAAGCTTTCTTT
TRBD1,.,TRBV7-6,TRBJ1-2,CASSLTGGNYGHTF,TGTGCCAGCAGCCTGACAGGGGGAAACTATGGCCACACCTTC
.,.,TRBV5-5,TRBJ1-2,CASSLEGARGNTF,TGTGCCAGCAGCTTGGAAGGGGCGCGTGGAAACACCTTC
.,few,TRBV7-2,TRBJ2-5,CASSPGVAETQYF,TGTGCCAGCAGCCCGGGGGTAGCGGAGACCCAGTACTTC